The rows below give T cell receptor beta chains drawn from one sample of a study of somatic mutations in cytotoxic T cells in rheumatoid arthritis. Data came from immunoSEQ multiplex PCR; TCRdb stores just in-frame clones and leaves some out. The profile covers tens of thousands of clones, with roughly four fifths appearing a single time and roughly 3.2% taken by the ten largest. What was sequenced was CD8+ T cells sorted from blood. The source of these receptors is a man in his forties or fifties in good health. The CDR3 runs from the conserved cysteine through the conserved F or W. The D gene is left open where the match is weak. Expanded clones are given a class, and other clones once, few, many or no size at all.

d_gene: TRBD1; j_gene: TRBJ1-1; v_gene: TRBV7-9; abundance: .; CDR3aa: CASSLRDRNTEAFF; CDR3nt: TGTGCCAGCAGCTTAAGGGACAGGAACACTGAAGCTTTCTTT
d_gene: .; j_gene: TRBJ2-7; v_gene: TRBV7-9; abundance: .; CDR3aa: CASSPQGKSYEQYF; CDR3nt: TGTGCCAGCAGCCCCCAGGGGAAGAGCTACGAGCAGTACTTC
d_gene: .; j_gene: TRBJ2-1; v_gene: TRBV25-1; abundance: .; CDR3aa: CASSQTVYNEQFF; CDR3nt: TGTGCCAGCAGTCAGACAGTGTACAATGAGCAGTTCTTC
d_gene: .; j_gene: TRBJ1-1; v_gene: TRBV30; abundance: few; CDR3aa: CAWSWDTEAFF; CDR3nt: TGTGCCTGGAGTTGGGACACTGAAGCTTTCTTT
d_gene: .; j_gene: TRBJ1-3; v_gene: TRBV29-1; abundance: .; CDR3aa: CSVDGEGNAGNTIYF; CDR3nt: TGCAGCGTTGACGGGGAAGGGAATGCTGGAAACACCATATATTTT
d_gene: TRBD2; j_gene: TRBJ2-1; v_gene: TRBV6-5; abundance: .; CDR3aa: CASSYSLAGGDNEQFF; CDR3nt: TGTGCCAGCAGTTACTCCCTAGCGGGAGGGGACAATGAGCAGTTCTTC
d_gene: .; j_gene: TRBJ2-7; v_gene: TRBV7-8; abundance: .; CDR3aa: CASSDGVGPGLYEQYF; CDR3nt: TGTGCCAGCAGCGATGGGGTGGGTCCCGGTCTCTACGAGCAGTACTTC
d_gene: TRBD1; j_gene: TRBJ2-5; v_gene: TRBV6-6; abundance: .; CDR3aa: CASRFPGQGFQETQYF; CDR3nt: TGTGCCAGCAGATTTCCGGGACAGGGGTTTCAAGAGACCCAGTACTTC
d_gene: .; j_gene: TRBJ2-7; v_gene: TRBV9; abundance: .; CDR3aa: CASSVGTAAYEQYF; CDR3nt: TGTGCCAGCAGCGTAGGGACGGCAGCCTACGAGCAGTACTTC
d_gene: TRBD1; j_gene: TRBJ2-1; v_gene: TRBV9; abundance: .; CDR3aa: CASSEPRGSSYNEQFF; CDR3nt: TGTGCCAGCAGCGAGCCCAGGGGGAGCTCCTACAATGAGCAGTTCTTC
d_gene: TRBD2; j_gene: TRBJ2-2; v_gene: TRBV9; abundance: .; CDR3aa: CASSVVGGTSGSGELFF; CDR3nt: TGTGCCAGCAGCGTAGTAGGGGGGACTAGCGGGAGCGGGGAGCTGTTTTTT
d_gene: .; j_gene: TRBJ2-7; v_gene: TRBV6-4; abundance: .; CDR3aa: CASSDSSSGSYEQYF; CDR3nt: TGTGCCAGCAGTGACTCGAGCTCCGGGTCCTACGAGCAGTACTTC
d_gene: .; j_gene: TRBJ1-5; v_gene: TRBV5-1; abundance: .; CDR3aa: CASSLDGVSNQPQHF; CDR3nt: TGCGCCAGCAGCTTGGACGGCGTCAGCAATCAGCCCCAGCATTTT
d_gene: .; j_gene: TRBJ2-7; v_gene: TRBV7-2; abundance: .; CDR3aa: CASRAYYAYEQYF; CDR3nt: TGTGCCAGCAGGGCTTATTACGCCTACGAGCAGTACTTC
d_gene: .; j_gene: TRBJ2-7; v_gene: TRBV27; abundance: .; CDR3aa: CASASGRTYEQYF; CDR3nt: TGTGCCAGTGCCTCAGGGAGGACCTACGAGCAGTACTTC
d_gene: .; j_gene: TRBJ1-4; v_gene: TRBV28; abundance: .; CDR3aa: CASSPGLAEKLFF; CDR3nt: TGTGCCAGCAGTCCGGGATTAGCGGAAAAACTGTTTTTT
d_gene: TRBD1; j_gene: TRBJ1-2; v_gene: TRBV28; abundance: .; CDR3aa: CASSLGTELYGYTF; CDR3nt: TGTGCCAGCAGTTTAGGGACAGAGCTTTATGGCTACACCTTC
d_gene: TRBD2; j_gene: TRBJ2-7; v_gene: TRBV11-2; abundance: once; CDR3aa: CASSSTSGRAYEQYF; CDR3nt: TGTGCCAGCAGCTCGACTAGCGGGAGAGCCTACGAGCAGTACTTC
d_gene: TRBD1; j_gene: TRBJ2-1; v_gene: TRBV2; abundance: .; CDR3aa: CASSGRDRGNEQFF; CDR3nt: TGTGCCAGCAGTGGCCGGGACAGGGGTAATGAGCAGTTCTTC
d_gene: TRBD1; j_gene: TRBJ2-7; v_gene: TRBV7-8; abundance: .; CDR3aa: CASSLRQGPVLEQYF; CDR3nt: TGTGCCAGCAGCCTACGACAGGGGCCGGTGCTGGAGCAGTACTTC
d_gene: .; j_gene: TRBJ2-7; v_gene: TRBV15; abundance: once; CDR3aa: CATSRVRGIHEQYF; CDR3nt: TGTGCCACCAGCAGAGTCAGGGGTATCCACGAGCAGTACTTC
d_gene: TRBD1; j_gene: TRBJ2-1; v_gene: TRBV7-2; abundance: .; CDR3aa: CASRGAGTGGYNEQFF; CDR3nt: TGTGCCAGCAGGGGGGCGGGGACAGGGGGATACAATGAGCAGTTCTTC
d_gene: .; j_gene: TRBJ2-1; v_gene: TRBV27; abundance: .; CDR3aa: CASSLLNRANNEQFF; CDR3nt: TGTGCCAGCAGTTTACTGAATAGGGCCAACAATGAGCAGTTCTTC
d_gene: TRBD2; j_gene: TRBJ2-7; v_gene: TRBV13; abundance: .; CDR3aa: CASSWGTSAPYEQYF; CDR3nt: TGTGCCAGCAGCTGGGGGACTAGCGCGCCCTACGAGCAGTACTTC
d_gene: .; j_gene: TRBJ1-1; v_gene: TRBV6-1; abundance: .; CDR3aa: CASSEAWEGGTEAFF; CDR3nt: TGTGCCAGCAGTGAAGCGTGGGAGGGGGGGACTGAAGCTTTCTTT
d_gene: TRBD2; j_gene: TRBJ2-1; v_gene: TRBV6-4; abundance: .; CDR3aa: CASSETSGGYEQFF; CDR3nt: TGTGCCAGCAGCGAGACTAGCGGAGGGTATGAGCAGTTCTTC
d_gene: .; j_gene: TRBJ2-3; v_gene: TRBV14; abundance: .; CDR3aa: CASSHWADQSDTQYF; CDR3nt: TGTGCCAGCAGCCACTGGGCAGACCAGTCAGATACGCAGTATTTT
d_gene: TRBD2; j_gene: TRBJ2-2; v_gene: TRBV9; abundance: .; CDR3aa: CASSAGTRRGELFF; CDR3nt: TGTGCCAGCAGCGCCGGGACTAGGCGCGGGGAGCTGTTTTTT
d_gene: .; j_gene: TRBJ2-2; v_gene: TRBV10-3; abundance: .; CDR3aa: CAISEGASTGELFF; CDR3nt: TGTGCCATCAGTGAAGGGGCGTCCACCGGGGAGCTGTTTTTT
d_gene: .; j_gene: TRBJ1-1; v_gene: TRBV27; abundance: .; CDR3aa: CASSVQGSNTEAFF; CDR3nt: TGTGCCAGCAGCGTTCAGGGGTCGAACACTGAAGCTTTCTTT
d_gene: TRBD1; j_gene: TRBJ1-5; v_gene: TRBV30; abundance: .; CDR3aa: CAWSEGQGSNQPQHF; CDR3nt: TGTGCCTGGAGTGAAGGACAGGGAAGCAATCAGCCCCAGCATTTT
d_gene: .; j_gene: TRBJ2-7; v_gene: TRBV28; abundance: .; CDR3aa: CASSPGDHEQYF; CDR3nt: TGTGCCAGCAGCCCAGGGGACCACGAGCAGTACTTC
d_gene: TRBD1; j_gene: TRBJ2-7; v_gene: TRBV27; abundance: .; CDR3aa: CASTPGTGGYEQYF; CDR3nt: TGTGCCAGCACGCCCGGGACAGGGGGCTACGAGCAGTACTTC
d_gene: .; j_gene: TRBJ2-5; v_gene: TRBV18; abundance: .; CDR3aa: CASSPASWETQYF; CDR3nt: TGTGCCAGCTCCCCGGCTAGCTGGGAGACCCAGTACTTC
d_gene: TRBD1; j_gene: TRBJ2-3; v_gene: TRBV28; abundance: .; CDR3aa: CASSSWTGGDTQYF; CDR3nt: TGTGCCAGCAGCTCATGGACAGGGGGAGATACGCAGTATTTT
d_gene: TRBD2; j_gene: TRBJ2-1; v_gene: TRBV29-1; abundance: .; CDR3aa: CSVSGGAGGPGNEQFF; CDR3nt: TGCAGCGTTTCGGGGGGAGCGGGAGGGCCCGGCAATGAGCAGTTCTTC
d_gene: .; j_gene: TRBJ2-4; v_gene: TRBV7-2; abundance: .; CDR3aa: CASSYRDNLAKNIQYF; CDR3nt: TGTGCCAGCAGCTATCGGGACAACCTAGCCAAAAACATTCAGTACTTC
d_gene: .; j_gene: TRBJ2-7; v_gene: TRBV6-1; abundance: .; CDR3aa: CASTRGGVYEQYF; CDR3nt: TGTGCCAGCACTCGGGGAGGTGTCTACGAGCAGTACTTC
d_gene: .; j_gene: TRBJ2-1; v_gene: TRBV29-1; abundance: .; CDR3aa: CSVPGGASYNEQFF; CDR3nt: TGCAGCGTCCCAGGGGGGGCCTCCTACAATGAGCAGTTCTTC
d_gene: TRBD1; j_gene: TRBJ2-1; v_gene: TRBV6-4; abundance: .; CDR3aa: CASSAGGLYNEQFF; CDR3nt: TGTGCCAGCAGTGCAGGGGGTCTTTACAATGAGCAGTTCTTC
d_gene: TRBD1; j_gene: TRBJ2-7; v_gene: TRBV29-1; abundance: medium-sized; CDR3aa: CSVEEGTDAYEQYF; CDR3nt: TGCAGCGTTGAAGAGGGGACAGACGCCTACGAGCAGTACTTC
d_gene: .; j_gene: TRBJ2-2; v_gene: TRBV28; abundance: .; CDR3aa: CASSFVGAGELFF; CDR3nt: TGTGCCAGCAGTTTTGTGGGAGCTGGGGAGCTGTTTTTT
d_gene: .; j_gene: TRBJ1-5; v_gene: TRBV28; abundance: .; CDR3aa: CASSLGYQPQHF; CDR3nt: TGTGCCAGCAGTTTAGGCTATCAGCCCCAGCATTTT
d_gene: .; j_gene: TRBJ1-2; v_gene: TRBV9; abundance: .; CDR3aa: CASSSGAHYGYTF; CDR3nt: TGTGCCAGCAGCAGTGGGGCACATTATGGCTACACCTTC
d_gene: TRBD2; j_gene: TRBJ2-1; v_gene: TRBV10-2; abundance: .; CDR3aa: CASSGILSGRVYNEQFF; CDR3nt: TGCGCCAGCAGCGGGATCCTCAGCGGGAGAGTCTACAATGAGCAGTTCTTC
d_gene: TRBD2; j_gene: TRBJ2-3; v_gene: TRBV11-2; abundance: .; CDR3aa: CASSLEWALAGSTDTQYF; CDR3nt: TGTGCCAGCAGCTTAGAATGGGCTCTAGCGGGGAGCACAGATACGCAGTATTTT
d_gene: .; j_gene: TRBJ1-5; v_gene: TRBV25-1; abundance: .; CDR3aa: CASSEQANQPQHF; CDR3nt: TGTGCCAGCAGTGAGCAGGCCAATCAGCCCCAGCATTTT
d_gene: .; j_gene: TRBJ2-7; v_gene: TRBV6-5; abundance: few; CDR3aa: CASSYSKEVNLYEQYF; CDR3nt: TGTGCCAGCAGTTACTCGAAAGAGGTAAACCTCTACGAGCAGTACTTC
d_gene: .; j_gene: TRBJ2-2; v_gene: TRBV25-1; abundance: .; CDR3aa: CAIDQGSGELFF; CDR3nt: TGTGCCATTGATCAGGGGTCCGGGGAGCTGTTTTTT
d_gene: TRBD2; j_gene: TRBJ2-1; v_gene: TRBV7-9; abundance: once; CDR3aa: CASSSPGGPHNEQFF; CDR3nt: TGTGCCAGCAGCTCCCCGGGAGGGCCCCACAATGAGCAGTTCTTC
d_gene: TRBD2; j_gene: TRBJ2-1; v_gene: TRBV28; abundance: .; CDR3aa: CASHPSGSYNEQFF; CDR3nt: TGTGCCAGCCATCCTAGCGGGAGCTACAATGAGCAGTTCTTC
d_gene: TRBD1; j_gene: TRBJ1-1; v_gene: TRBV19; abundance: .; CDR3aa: CASSIGDRNTEAFF; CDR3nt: TGTGCCAGTAGTATAGGGGACAGGAACACTGAAGCTTTCTTT
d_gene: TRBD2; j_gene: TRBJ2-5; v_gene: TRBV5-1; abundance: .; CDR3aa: CASSSTSGRAGETQYF; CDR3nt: TGCGCCAGCAGCTCTACTAGCGGGAGGGCCGGAGAGACCCAGTACTTC
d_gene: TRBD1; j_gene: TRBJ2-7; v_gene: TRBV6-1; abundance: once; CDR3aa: CASSRTGDLYEQYF; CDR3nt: TGTGCCAGCAGCAGGACAGGGGACCTCTACGAGCAGTACTTC
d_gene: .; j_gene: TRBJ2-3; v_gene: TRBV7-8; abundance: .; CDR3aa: CASSLVAYLTDTQYF; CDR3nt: TGTGCCAGCAGCTTAGTGGCCTACCTCACAGATACGCAGTATTTT